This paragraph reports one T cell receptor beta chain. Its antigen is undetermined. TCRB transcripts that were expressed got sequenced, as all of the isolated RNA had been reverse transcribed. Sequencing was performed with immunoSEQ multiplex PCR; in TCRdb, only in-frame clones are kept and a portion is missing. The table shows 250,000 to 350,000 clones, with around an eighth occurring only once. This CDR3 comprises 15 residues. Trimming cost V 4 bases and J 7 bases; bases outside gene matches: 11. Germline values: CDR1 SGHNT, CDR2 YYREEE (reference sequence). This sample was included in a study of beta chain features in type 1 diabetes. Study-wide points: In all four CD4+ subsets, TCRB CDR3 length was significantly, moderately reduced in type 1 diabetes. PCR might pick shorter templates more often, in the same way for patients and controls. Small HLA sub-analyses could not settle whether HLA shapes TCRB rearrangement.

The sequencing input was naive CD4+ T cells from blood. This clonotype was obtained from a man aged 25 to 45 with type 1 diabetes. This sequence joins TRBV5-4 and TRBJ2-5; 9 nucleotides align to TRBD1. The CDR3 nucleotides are TGTGCCAGCAGCACCGGGACAGGGACCTCAGGGACCCAGTACTTC. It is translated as CASSTGTGTSGTQYF.